The 23 T cell receptor beta chains in this list originate from one sample, sequenced in a study of blood T cell repertoires in COVID-19. Some clones are missing from TCRdb's copy, which holds only in-frame ones; the method was immunoSEQ multiplex PCR. The sample lists 85,000 to 90,000 clones; approximately 79% were seen once. Sequencing was carried out using peripheral blood. Receptor source: a man between 65 and 79 years old with acute or convalescent COVID-19.

V and J are TRBV19 and TRBJ1-5, with D uncertain. Trimming stripped 7 bases from V and 2 bases from J, with 12 bases between. Germline CDR1 LNHDA, CDR2 SQIVND (reference sequence). This CDR3 spans 14 amino acids. The CDR3 reads CASTASQGNQPQHF. In DNA form, the CDR3 reads TGTGCCAGTACAGCGTCCCAAGGCAATCAGCCCCAGCATTTT.

The CDR3 DNA is TGTGCCAGCAGCCCCGGGTATGAGCAGTTCTTC. This translates into CASSPGYEQFF. This sequence joins TRBV12-3 or TRBV12-4 and TRBJ2-1; D not certain. The CDR3 contains 11 residues. The V and J ends lost 6 bases and 8 bases respectively, with 8 bases between them.

This chain joins TRBV12-2 and TRBJ2-5; TRBD2 was called by the table and not checked on the DNA. TRBV12-2 counts as a pseudogene. CDR3 length: 14 residues. In DNA, the CDR3 is TGTGCAAGTCGCTTCTCCCCGGGGGAAGAGACCCAGTACTTC. Its translation is CASRFSPGEETQYF.

This chain connects TRBV6-7 to TRBJ2-3, with D unclear. TRBV6-7 is noted as an ORF with a role that remains uncertain. CDR3 size: 13 residues. V was trimmed by 8 bases and J by 3 bases, leaving 12 bases between them. The CDR3 DNA sequence: TGTGCCAGCTATCCCCGGCGGACAGATACGCAGTATTTT. This codes for CASYPRRTDTQYF.

CDR3 sequence reads: CASSLWSHEDGYTF. The CDR3, as DNA: TGTGCCAGCAGCTTATGGTCCCACGAGGATGGCTACACCTTC. This chain links TRBV11-2 with TRBJ1-2; no firm D call. Germline lookup yields CDR1 SGHAT and CDR2 FQNNGV. The CDR3 length is 14 residues. V lost 2 bases to trimming and J lost 6 bases, with 13 bases between them. The variable domain in full, completed from reference TRBV11-2 and TRBJ1-2, reads EAGVAQSPRYKIIEKRQSVAFWCNPISGHATLYWYQQILGQGPKLLIQFQNNGVVDDSQLPKDRFSAERLKGVDSTLKIQPAKLEDSAVYLCASSLWSHEDGYTFGSGTRLTVV.

V gene TRBV11-2 combines with J gene TRBJ2-5; D may be TRBD1 (6 bases). Trimming left V 1 base short and J 5 bases short, with 11 bases between. The germline gives CDR1 SGHAT, CDR2 FQNNGV. The CDR3 runs to 14 residues. CDR3 protein: CASSLGTAGETQYF. CDR3 in DNA: TGTGCCAGCAGCTTAGGGACAGCCGGGGAGACCCAGTACTTC.

The genes are TRBV9 and TRBJ1-6, with unresolved D. The germline V gene encodes CDR1 SGDLS and CDR2 YYNGEE. This CDR3 is built from 14 residues. Between the trimmed V and J ends, which lost 5 bases and 7 bases, there was a span of 13 bases. Written as DNA, the CDR3 is TGTGCCAGCAGGTCTGATTTCAGGAATTCACCCCTCCACTTT. Encoded protein: CASRSDFRNSPLHF. Combining the CDR3 with reference TRBV9 and TRBJ1-6 gives the whole variable domain DSGVTQTPKHLITATGQRVTLRCSPRSGDLSVYWYQQSLDQGLQFLIQYYNGEERAKGNILERFSAQQFPDLHSELNLSSLELGDSALYFCASRSDFRNSPLHFGNGTRLTVT.

In its sample, this clone was seen a few times. The rearrangement uses TRBV6-1 and TRBJ1-2; D might be TRBD1 (6 bases). The V gene's germline CDR1 is MNHNS and CDR2 SASEGT. V dropped 1 base and J dropped 0 bases, with 9 bases sitting between them. This CDR3 is 15 amino acids long. The CDR3 loop reads CASSEDRVSNYGYTF. The CDR3, as DNA: TGTGCCAGCAGTGAAGACAGGGTATCTAACTATGGCTACACCTTC.

The J gene is TRBJ1-1, the V gene TRBV29-1; D possibly corresponds to TRBD1 (6 bases). CDR1 is SQVTM, CDR2 ANQGSEA, per germline. The CDR3 is made up of 15 amino acids. V was trimmed by 5 bases and J by 1 base, leaving 17 bases between them. The CDR3 region has the DNA TGCAGCGTTCCATACCACGGGACACCGAACACTGAAGCTTTCTTT. Protein product: CSVPYHGTPNTEAFF.

The rearrangement uses TRBV10-3 and TRBJ1-6, with 8 bases lining up with TRBD1. The CDR3 spans 14 residues. Germline V gene data show CDR1 as ENHRY and CDR2 as SYGVKD. With V trimmed by 6 bases and J by 5 bases, 3 bases remained unmatched. Here the CDR3 reads CAIRKTGDNSPLHF. The CDR3 coding sequence is TGTGCCATCAGGAAGACAGGGGATAATTCACCCCTCCACTTT.

This rearrangement joins TRBV7-8 to TRBJ2-7; possible D gene TRBD1, 8 bases. CDR3 length: 15 residues. Germline CDR1 SGHVS, CDR2 FQNEAQ. The V end lost 5 bases, the J end lost 6 bases, and 20 bases lay between the germline ends. The CDR3 here is CASSPGRAGGLEQYV. CDR3 in DNA: TGTGCCAGCAGCCCTGGGAGGGCAGGGGGCCTCGAGCAGTACGTC.

This clone appeared once. The V gene is TRBV7-9, the J gene TRBJ2-5; 10 bases agree with TRBD1. The trim removed 9 bases at V and 5 bases at J, leaving 9 bases unmatched. Germline CDR1 and CDR2: SEHNR and FQNEAQ (reference sequence). This CDR3 is built from 14 residues. The CDR3 sequence: CASSPGTGVETQYF. The CDR3 DNA is TGTGCCAGTTCCCCCGGGACAGGGGTGGAGACCCAGTACTTC.

This rearrangement joins TRBV6-2 or TRBV6-3 to TRBJ2-1; weak D call: TRBD1 (6 bases). V was cut by 6 bases and J by 7 bases, with 10 bases left in between. Germline V gene sequence: CDR1 MNHEY, CDR2 SVGEGT. This CDR3 spans 12 amino acids. CDR3 sequence: CASSQGQNEQFF. The CDR3 region has the DNA TGTGCCAGCAGCCAAGGACAGAATGAGCAGTTCTTC.

This chain links TRBV7-2 with TRBJ1-6; D call uncertain. The germline CDR1 and CDR2 sequences are SGHTA and FQGNSA. V lost 6 bases, J lost 8 bases, and 8 bases lay in between. This CDR3 has 12 residues. The CDR3 loop reads CASRLPYSPLHF. Written as DNA, the CDR3 is TGTGCCAGCAGACTACCCTATTCACCCCTCCACTTT.

This chain links TRBV28 with TRBJ1-6; D call uncertain. CDR1 is MDHEN, CDR2 SYDVKM, per germline. V was trimmed by 2 bases and J by 9 bases, leaving 8 bases between them. This CDR3 region has 13 residues. The CDR3 bases are TGTGCCAGCAGTTTACGGAGGGCTTCACCCCTCCACTTT. Its translation: CASSLRRASPLHF.

This chain links TRBV30 with TRBJ2-6; D not certain. Trimming removed 0 bases at V and 0 bases at J, with 3 bases between. Germline CDR1 is GTSNPN and CDR2 is SVGIG (reference sequence). The CDR3 contains 14 residues. CDR3 in DNA: TGTGCCTGGAGTGTGGCCTCTGGGGCCAACGTCCTGACTTTC. It specifies CAWSVASGANVLTF. Drawing the rest from reference TRBV30 and TRBJ2-6, the complete variable domain is SQTIHQWPATLVQPVGSPLSLECTVEGTSNPNLYWYRQAAGRGLQLLFYSVGIGQISSEVPQNLSASRPQDRQFILSSKKLLLSDSGFYLCAWSVASGANVLTFGAGSRLTVL.

This sequence joins TRBV2 and TRBJ2-3; 7 bases agree with TRBD2. The germline V gene encodes CDR1 SNHLY and CDR2 FYNNEI. The CDR3 extends over 15 amino acids. The V gene end was trimmed by 3 bases and the J gene end by 11 bases; junction bases not matched to a gene: 14. CDR3: CASSESSGKLGGQYF. CDR3 in DNA: TGTGCCAGCAGTGAGTCGAGCGGGAAACTGGGTGGGCAGTATTTT.

V usage is TRBV5-1 and J usage is TRBJ1-1; D call uncertain. Between the trimmed V and J ends, which lost 0 bases and 1 base, there was a span of 10 bases. CDR3 length: 15 amino acids. Germline CDR1 is SGHRS and CDR2 is YFSETQ. CDR3 sequence reads: CASSLGVTQNTEAFF. The CDR3 bases are TGCGCCAGCAGCTTGGGAGTGACACAGAACACTGAAGCTTTCTTT.

The gene calls are TRBV11-2 and TRBJ2-2; 7 bases match TRBD2. This CDR3 is 19 amino acids long. The germline V gene encodes CDR1 SGHAT and CDR2 FQNNGV. V gave up 2 bases and J gave up 0 bases; unmatched junction bases: 12. CDR3 loop: CASSLKLAGELANTGELFF. The CDR3 region has the DNA TGTGCCAGCAGCTTAAAACTCGCGGGGGAACTCGCGAACACCGGGGAGCTGTTTTTT.

In its sample, this clone was seen a few times. Other DNA sequences in this specimen translate into the identical CDR3. This chain connects TRBV2 to TRBJ1-2; no clear D. Germline V lookup: CDR1 SNHLY, CDR2 FYNNEI. The CDR3 spans 13 residues. The V and J ends lost 4 bases and 2 bases respectively, with 8 bases between them. The CDR3 nucleotides are TGTGCCAGCAGTGGAACACAAAACTATGGCTACACCTTC. It yields the protein CASSGTQNYGYTF.

The rearrangement uses TRBV12-5 and TRBJ2-1, with 13 nucleotides matching TRBD2. V shed 1 base and J 7 bases; nucleotides not matched to a gene: 4. CDR3 length: 16 amino acids. Germline V lookup: CDR1 LGHNT, CDR2 FRNRAP. The CDR3 is CASGLETSGGANEQFF. CDR3 DNA sequence: TGTGCTAGTGGTTTGGAAACTAGCGGGGGGGCGAATGAGCAGTTCTTC.

This rearrangement joins TRBV7-2 to TRBJ2-1; possible D gene TRBD1, 5 bases. Germline values: CDR1 SGHTA, CDR2 FQGNSA. The CDR3 spans 15 residues. Between the trimmed V and J ends, which lost 5 bases and 0 bases, there was a span of 11 bases. CDR3 sequence: CASSRDSSSYNEQFF. CDR3 nucleotides: TGTGCCAGCAGCCGTGACAGCAGCTCCTACAATGAGCAGTTCTTC.

The V call is TRBV12-2, the J call TRBJ2-3; the table calls TRBD2, which could not be checked here. TRBV12-2 is a pseudogene. The CDR3 spans 16 residues. The CDR3 bases are TGTGCAAGTCGCCCACGACTAGCGGGGGCAACAGATACGCAGTATTTT. Protein sequence: CASRPRLAGATDTQYF.